Below, 20 T cell receptor beta chains from the same sample are listed, as sequenced in a study of blood T cell repertoires in COVID-19. The protocol was immunoSEQ multiplex PCR, while the TCRdb copy is restricted to in-frame clones and leaves out a portion. The data show fewer than 250,000 clones, almost 85% seen once. Material: peripheral blood. These receptors were collected from a man aged 45-65 years with acute or convalescent COVID-19.

The V and J genes are TRBV4-1 and TRBJ2-1; 14 bases align to TRBD2. V was pared by 0 bases and J by 9 bases, with 13 bases of the junction left unmatched. Germline V gene data show CDR1 as MGHRA and CDR2 as YSYEKL. This CDR3 is 19 amino acids long. The CDR3 protein is CASSQDRGSGTSGRSEQFF. CDR3 bases: TGCGCCAGCAGCCAAGATCGGGGGAGTGGGACTAGCGGGAGAAGTGAGCAGTTCTTC.

The chain has TRBV5-1 and TRBJ1-2; D is perhaps TRBD1 (5 bases). The CDR3 is made up of 13 amino acids. Germline V gene lookup returns CDR1 SGHRS and CDR2 YFSETQ. The V and J ends lost 7 bases and 8 bases respectively, with 18 bases between them. The CDR3, as DNA: TGCGCCAGCGGGACTGATAATGGAAGAGGCTACACCTTC. This sequence encodes CASGTDNGRGYTF.

This clone was observed a handful of times. The chain employs TRBV9 and TRBJ2-3, with 11 bases matching TRBD2. The germline V gene encodes CDR1 SGDLS and CDR2 YYNGEE. This CDR3 is 17 amino acids long. Trimming at V came to 3 bases and at J to 0 bases, leaving 6 bases not matched to a gene. CDR3 coding DNA: TGTGCCAGCAGCGCCCGACTAGCGGGATTTAGCACAGATACGCAGTATTTT. Protein sequence: CASSARLAGFSTDTQYF.

The V gene is TRBV21-1, the J gene TRBJ2-7; the table calls TRBD2, which could not be checked here. TRBV21-1 is reported as a pseudogene. CDR3 length: 15 residues. CDR3 loop: CASSKRATSGYEQYF. The CDR3 region has the DNA TGTGCCAGCAGCAAAAGGGCGACTAGCGGGTACGAGCAGTACTTC.

The rearrangement joins TRBV30 to TRBJ2-5, with TRBD1 as a possible D gene (5 bases). There are 12 residues in the CDR3. Germline lookup yields CDR1 GTSNPN and CDR2 SVGIG (reference sequence). V gave up 8 bases and J gave up 0 bases, with 10 bases separating them. As DNA, the CDR3 is TGTGCCACTGGGGCGGACCAAGAGACCCAGTACTTC. Protein product: CATGADQETQYF.

The chain joins TRBV28 to TRBJ2-7, with TRBD2 as a possible D gene (5 bases). This CDR3 is 14 amino acids long. CDR1 is MDHEN, CDR2 SYDVKM, per germline. CDR3 sequence reads: CARPSAGVSYEQYF. In nucleotides, the CDR3 is TGTGCTCGGCCCTCGGCCGGGGTCTCCTACGAGCAGTACTTC.

V is TRBV6-5 and J is TRBJ1-2, with 9 positions matching TRBD1. There are 13 residues in the CDR3. V shed 6 bases and J 4 bases; nucleotides not matched to a gene: 3. Per the germline V gene, CDR1 is MNHEY and CDR2 is SVGAGI. Here the CDR3 DNA reads TGTGCCAGCAGGGGGACAGGGCTCTATGGCTACACCTTC. Translated: CASRGTGLYGYTF.

The rearrangement uses TRBV27 and TRBJ1-2, with D perhaps TRBD1 (5 bases). Germline V lookup: CDR1 MNHEY, CDR2 SMNVEV (reference sequence). The CDR3 is made up of 11 amino acids. The V end lost 7 bases, the J end lost 5 bases, and 8 bases lay between the germline ends. Written as DNA, the CDR3 is TGTGCCAGCAAAGGGGTTTATGGCTACACCTTC. It codes for CASKGVYGYTF.

For the CDR3, the DNA is TGTGCCAGCAGCTTGACAGGGTCCTACGAGCAGTACTTC. Its translation is CASSLTGSYEQYF. V and J are TRBV5-4 and TRBJ2-7; D might be TRBD1 (6 bases). V was clipped by 1 base and J by 1 base, with 6 bases between them. In germline, CDR1 is SGHNT, CDR2 YYREEE (reference sequence). CDR3 length equals 13 residues.

The V and J genes are TRBV13 and TRBJ2-3; possibly TRBD1 for D (5 bases). V gave up 5 bases and J gave up 0 bases, with 12 bases separating them. Germline assignment: CDR1 PRHDT and CDR2 FYEKMQ (reference sequence). This CDR3 comprises 15 residues. This CDR3 is CASSPTARSTDTQYF. For the CDR3, the DNA is TGTGCCAGCAGCCCGACAGCAAGAAGCACAGATACGCAGTATTTT.

The chain links TRBV7-2 to TRBJ1-6; D unclear. This CDR3 is 13 amino acids long. Germline V lookup: CDR1 SGHTA, CDR2 FQGNSA. Deletions cut 0 bases from V and 11 bases from J, with 8 bases between. The CDR3 sequence: CASSLAEKTPLHF. CDR3 coding DNA: TGTGCCAGCAGCTTAGCGGAGAAAACACCCCTCCACTTT.

The chain uses TRBV7-2 and TRBJ1-2; D remains ambiguous. V gave up 5 bases and J gave up 3 bases, with 10 bases separating them. The CDR3 has 13 amino acids. The germline gives CDR1 SGHTA, CDR2 FQGNSA. CDR3 region: CASSQTKYYGYTF. As DNA, the CDR3 is TGTGCCAGCAGCCAGACAAAATACTATGGCTACACCTTC. The full variable domain, completed using reference TRBV7-2 and TRBJ1-2, is GAGVSQSPSNKVTEKGKDVELRCDPISGHTALYWYRQSLGQGLEFLIYFQGNSAPDKSGLPSDRFSAERTGGSVSTLTIQRTQQEDSAVYLCASSQTKYYGYTFGSGTRLTVV.

V and J are TRBV10-3 and TRBJ2-7; tentatively, D is TRBD2 (5 bases). This CDR3 comprises 14 residues. The germline V and J ends were trimmed by 5 bases and 2 bases, with 13 bases remaining between them. Per germline, CDR1 ENHRY and CDR2 SYGVKD. The CDR3 region has the DNA TGTGCCATCAGTCCCGGGGAGCTCACCTACGAGCAGTACTTC. Translation: CAISPGELTYEQYF.

This chain joins TRBV2 and TRBJ1-6; 11 bases map to TRBD1. Germline CDR1 reads SNHLY; CDR2 reads FYNNEI. V shed 7 bases and J 7 bases; nucleotides not matched to a gene: 6. The CDR3 runs 15 residues. The CDR3 region has the DNA TGTGCCAGCAATGGACAGGGGGCGGGAAATTCACCCCTCCACTTT. Translated: CASNGQGAGNSPLHF.

This rearrangement joins TRBV7-2 to TRBJ2-2, with a possible D match to TRBD2 (6 bases). The CDR3 is 17 residues long. V was trimmed by 4 bases and J by 6 bases, leaving 21 bases between them. Per the germline V gene, CDR1 is SGHTA and CDR2 is FQGNSA. The CDR3 DNA follows: TGTGCCAGCAGCTCGAGTTCGGTGGTTACGGGGGCCGGGGAGCTGTTTTTT. This codes for CASSSSSVVTGAGELFF. The variable domain in full, completed from reference TRBV7-2 and TRBJ2-2, reads GAGVSQSPSNKVTEKGKDVELRCDPISGHTALYWYRQSLGQGLEFLIYFQGNSAPDKSGLPSDRFSAERTGGSVSTLTIQRTQQEDSAVYLCASSSSSVVTGAGELFFGEGSRLTVL.

J is TRBJ2-7 and V is TRBV14; D call uncertain. V was pared by 3 bases and J by 6 bases, with 6 bases between. Germline CDR1 SGHDN, CDR2 FVKESK. The CDR3 totals 11 residues. As DNA, the CDR3 is TGTGCCAGCAGCCAGGAGCGCGAGCAGTACTTC. Its translation is CASSQEREQYF.

Remarks on this clone: Distinct nucleotide sequences in the sample also encode this CDR3. The chain recombines TRBV27 with TRBJ2-5, with D possibly matching TRBD1 (5 bases). The CDR3 has 14 residues. V shed 2 bases and J shed 5 bases, with 12 bases lying between them. CDR1 is MNHEY, CDR2 SMNVEV, per germline (reference sequence). This chain's CDR3 is CASSLRLAGETQYF. The DNA of the CDR3 is TGTGCCAGCAGTTTAAGGTTGGCAGGGGAGACCCAGTACTTC.

The chain is built from TRBV25-1 and TRBJ1-1; 9 nucleotides line up with TRBD1. V lost 6 bases and J lost 3; bases outside the gene matches: 2. In germline, CDR1 is MGHDK, CDR2 SYGVNS. The CDR3 is made up of 13 amino acids. CDR3 bases: TGTGCCAGCAGCACAGGGGGCCACACTGAAGCTTTCTTT. It codes for CASSTGGHTEAFF.

J is TRBJ1-6 and V is TRBV9; D gene unclear. This CDR3 contains 13 residues. Germline assignment: CDR1 SGDLS and CDR2 YYNGEE. V was pared by 0 bases and J by 13 bases, with 11 bases between. For the CDR3, the DNA is TGTGCCAGCAGCGTAGATGAGGGCCAGCCCCTCCACTTT. This sequence encodes CASSVDEGQPLHF.

This clone was recorded a few times. The V gene is TRBV19, the J gene TRBJ1-1; no clear D. Germline loops: CDR1 LNHDA, CDR2 SQIVND (reference sequence). The V and J ends lost 3 bases and 0 bases respectively, with 11 bases between them. This CDR3 spans 15 amino acids. CDR3 in amino acids: CASSISGYLNTEAFF. As DNA, the CDR3 is TGTGCCAGTAGTATTTCAGGATACCTGAACACTGAAGCTTTCTTT.